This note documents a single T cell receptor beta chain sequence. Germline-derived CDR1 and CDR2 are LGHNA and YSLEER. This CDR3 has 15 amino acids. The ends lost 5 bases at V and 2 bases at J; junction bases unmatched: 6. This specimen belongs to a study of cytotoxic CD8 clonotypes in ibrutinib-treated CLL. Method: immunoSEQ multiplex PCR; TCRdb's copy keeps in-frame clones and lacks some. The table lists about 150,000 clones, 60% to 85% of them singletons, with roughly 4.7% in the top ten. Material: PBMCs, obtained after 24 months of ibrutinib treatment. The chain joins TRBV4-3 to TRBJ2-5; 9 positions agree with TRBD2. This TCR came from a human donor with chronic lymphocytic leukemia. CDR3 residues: CASSTERGVQETQYF. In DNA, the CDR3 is TGCGCCAGCAGCACCGAGCGGGGGGTTCAAGAGACCCAGTACTTC.